One sample yielded the 27 T cell receptor beta chains listed below, sequenced in a study of T cell responses to AZD1222 COVID-19 vaccine. The repertoire was sequenced with immunoSEQ multiplex PCR; TCRdb's copy has only in-frame clones and lacks some. Among 150,000 to 200,000 clones listed, 94% were seen once. The sample here was peripheral blood, taken on day 0 of AZD1222 vaccination. The receptors were gathered from an adult in good health.

The chain has TRBV2 and TRBJ1-1, with D maybe TRBD1 (6 bases). Per germline, CDR1 SNHLY and CDR2 FYNNEI. There are 13 residues in the CDR3. V was shortened by 10 bases and J by 7 bases, with 19 bases between the two germline ends. In nucleotides, the CDR3 is TGTGCCACCTCCTCGGACAGAGGTTATGAAGCTTTCTTT. Protein: CATSSDRGYEAFF.

The chain combines TRBV6-1 with TRBJ1-1; D is perhaps TRBD1 (5 bases). There are 13 residues in the CDR3. Germline V gene data show CDR1 as MNHNS and CDR2 as SASEGT. V shed 2 bases and J shed 11 bases, with 15 bases lying between them. CDR3 sequence: CASSESGVQLAFF. The CDR3 region has the DNA TGTGCCAGCAGTGAATCGGGGGTGCAATTGGCTTTCTTT.

The rearrangement links TRBV9 to TRBJ2-1, with 13 bases that match TRBD2. V was clipped by 0 bases and J by 7 bases; unmatched bases: 1. Germline V lookup: CDR1 SGDLS, CDR2 YYNGEE. This CDR3 contains 15 residues. CDR3 in DNA: TGTGCCAGCAGCGTAGAGGGACTAGCGGGAAATGAGCAGTTCTTC. Residues: CASSVEGLAGNEQFF.

The chain links TRBV28 to TRBJ2-1; TRBD1 might be the D (6 bases). Germline lookup yields CDR1 MDHEN and CDR2 SYDVKM. The CDR3 totals 17 residues. The ends were cut back, 6 bases at V and 3 bases at J, with 21 bases in the middle. Here the CDR3 reads CASSQGAQGPGYNEQFF. The CDR3 region has the DNA TGTGCCAGCAGCCAAGGGGCACAGGGACCGGGCTACAATGAGCAGTTCTTC.

The chain has TRBV6-1 and TRBJ1-5; no firm D call. In germline, CDR1 is MNHNS, CDR2 SASEGT. The CDR3 has 17 amino acids. Trimming cost V 4 bases and J 1 base, with 17 bases left between them. CDR3 DNA sequence: TGTGCCAGCAGTGCACGGATGGTTGCTGGGAGCAATCAGCCCCAGCATTTT. Protein product: CASSARMVAGSNQPQHF.

The table lists this clone with a count of one. This CDR3 is CASSLSVRGPGYTF. The CDR3 bases are TGTGCCAGCAGCCTATCCGTCCGGGGGCCTGGCTACACCTTC. J is TRBJ1-2 and V is TRBV3-1 (or the pseudogene TRBV3-2), with D maybe TRBD1 (6 bases). Trimming shortened V by 4 bases and J by 7 bases, and 16 bases separated the two germline ends. The CDR3 consists of 14 residues. In germline, CDR1 is LGHDT, CDR2 YNNKEL (reference sequence).

The CDR3 spells CATSIIQDLEQYF. CDR3 coding DNA: TGTGCCACCAGCATCATTCAGGACCTCGAGCAGTACTTC. The chain combines TRBV15 with TRBJ2-7; D is ambiguous. CDR3 length equals 13 residues. CDR1 and CDR2 (germline): LNHNV, YYDKDF (reference sequence). V lost 4 bases, J lost 6 bases, and 13 bases lay in between.

The count of this clone is one. The rearrangement uses TRBV7-2 and TRBJ2-4, with D uncertain. The CDR3 length is 15 residues. The germline V gene has CDR1 SGHTA and CDR2 FQGNSA. The V and J ends lost 1 base and 0 bases respectively, with 7 bases between them. The CDR3 DNA is TGTGCCAGCAGCTTAGTGACACTAGCCAAAAACATTCAGTACTTC. It yields the protein CASSLVTLAKNIQYF.

Here the CDR3 reads CASSPGLSLAGGIHNEQFF. The CDR3 region has the DNA TGTGCCAGCAGCCCCGGCCTATCTCTAGCGGGAGGAATCCACAATGAGCAGTTCTTC. The rearrangement uses TRBV7-6 and TRBJ2-1; 11 positions match TRBD2. The germline CDR1 and CDR2 sequences are SGHVS and FNYEAQ. The CDR3 has 19 residues. J lost 5 bases, V lost 5 bases, and 17 bases had no gene match.

The V gene is TRBV4-3, the J gene TRBJ2-3; D perhaps matches TRBD2 (5 bases). From germline, CDR1 is LGHNA and CDR2 YSLEER. V was clipped by 1 base and J by 2 bases, with 10 bases between them. The CDR3 loop spans 15 amino acids. The CDR3 reads CASSQGGSATDTQYF. Written as DNA, the CDR3 is TGCGCCAGCAGCCAAGGAGGTAGCGCCACAGATACGCAGTATTTT.

The genes are TRBV28 and TRBJ2-3, with D unresolved. The CDR3 has 17 residues. CDR1 and CDR2 (germline): MDHEN, SYDVKM. V lost 8 bases, J lost 0 bases, and 21 bases lay in between. The CDR3 here is CASHSASRIPSTDTQYF. CDR3 nucleotides: TGTGCCAGCCACTCAGCCTCCCGAATTCCTAGCACAGATACGCAGTATTTT. Looking up the rest from reference TRBV28 and TRBJ2-3 gives the full variable domain: DVKVTQSSRYLVKRTGEKVFLECVQDMDHENMFWYRQDPGLGLRLIYFSYDVKMKEKGDIPEGYSVSREKKERFSLILESASTNQTSMYLCASHSASRIPSTDTQYFGPGTRLTVL.

The V and J genes are TRBV2 and TRBJ2-2; 8 nucleotides match TRBD2. With V trimmed by 7 bases and J by 5 bases, 9 bases remained unmatched. Germline-derived CDR1 and CDR2 are SNHLY and FYNNEI. CDR3 size: 15 residues. The CDR3 spells CASNSGGPRTGELFF. The CDR3 coding sequence is TGTGCCAGCAATTCGGGAGGGCCGAGGACCGGGGAGCTGTTTTTT.

The chain recombines TRBV3-1 (or the pseudogene TRBV3-2) with TRBJ2-2; D not certain. Germline values: CDR1 LGHDT, CDR2 YNNKEL (reference sequence). This CDR3 contains 13 residues. Trimming left V 1 base short and J 5 bases short, with 5 bases between. The CDR3 protein is CASSQVRTGELFF. In DNA, the CDR3 is TGTGCCAGCAGCCAAGTCCGAACCGGGGAGCTGTTTTTT.

The V gene is TRBV6-1, the J gene TRBJ2-5; the match to TRBD2 covers 13 bases. V lost 6 bases to trimming and J lost 7 bases; unmatched junction nucleotides: 8. In germline, CDR1 is MNHNS, CDR2 SASEGT. This CDR3 is 15 amino acids long. CDR3 coding DNA: TGTGCCAGCAGCTCCGGACTAGCGGGAGTTGCGACCCAGTACTTC. Translating gives CASSSGLAGVATQYF.

The chain links TRBV7-9 to TRBJ2-1; 7 bases agree with TRBD2. Unmatched junction bases numbered 10, after V lost 5 bases and J lost 6 bases. The V gene's germline CDR1 is SEHNR and CDR2 FQNEAQ (reference sequence). This CDR3 has 15 residues. The CDR3 region is CASSLRDYRTNEQFF. CDR3 bases: TGTGCCAGCAGCCTCCGGGACTACCGAACCAATGAGCAGTTCTTC.

The rearrangement uses TRBV9 and TRBJ2-1; D not certain. The CDR3 runs 12 residues. Germline CDR1 is SGDLS and CDR2 is YYNGEE. V was trimmed by 4 bases and J by 7 bases, leaving 9 bases between them. CDR3 DNA: TGTGCCAGCAGCCCCGCCGGGAATGAGCAGTTCTTC. Translating it yields CASSPAGNEQFF.

The chain carries TRBV18 and TRBJ1-2, with D perhaps TRBD1 (5 bases). This CDR3 has 17 amino acids. V was cut by 2 bases and J by 0 bases, with 16 bases left in between. The germline CDR1 and CDR2 sequences are KGHSH and LQKENI. The CDR3 region is CASSPGRDLIANYGYTF. The CDR3 region has the DNA TGTGCCAGCTCACCAGGACGGGACCTAATAGCTAACTATGGCTACACCTTC. The full variable domain, its missing parts supplied by reference TRBV18 and TRBJ1-2, is NAGVMQNPRHLVRRRGQEARLRCSPMKGHSHVYWYRQLPEEGLKFMVYLQKENIIDESGMPKERFSAEFPKEGPSILRIQQVVRGDSAAYFCASSPGRDLIANYGYTFGSGTRLTVV.

The gene calls are TRBV28 and TRBJ2-6; 8 bases are a match to TRBD1. The germline V gene has CDR1 MDHEN and CDR2 SYDVKM. This CDR3 comprises 16 residues. With 6 bases clipped from V and 0 bases from J, the junction kept 4 bases outside the gene matches. This CDR3 reads CASRGQANSGANVLTF. The CDR3 coding sequence is TGTGCCAGCAGGGGACAGGCTAACTCTGGGGCCAACGTCCTGACTTTC.

The V call is TRBV6-5, the J call TRBJ1-2; D may be TRBD1 (5 bases). The germline V and J ends were trimmed by 11 bases and 6 bases, with 16 bases remaining between them. CDR3 length equals 12 residues. CDR1 is MNHEY, CDR2 SVGAGI, per germline. The CDR3 bases are TGTGCCGAATCCGGGACCTTTGATGGCTACACCTTC. Translated: CAESGTFDGYTF.

This chain links TRBV7-9 with TRBJ1-2; TRBD1 agrees at 7 bases. CDR3 length equals 12 residues. V dropped 5 bases and J dropped 7; count of bases not matched to a gene: 4. Germline-derived CDR1 and CDR2 are SEHNR and FQNEAQ (reference sequence). The CDR3 DNA reads as TGTGCCAGCAGCGTGACAGGGCGTGGCTACACCTTC. This codes for CASSVTGRGYTF.

The chain combines TRBV28 with TRBJ2-7; maybe TRBD2 (7 bases). Trimming removed 3 bases from V and 7 bases from J, with 16 bases in between. Germline V CDR1 and CDR2: MDHEN, SYDVKM. This CDR3 has 14 residues. CDR3 in DNA: TGTGCCAGCAGTTTGGGGGGGCTAGCTGGTGAGCAGTACTTC. It yields the protein CASSLGGLAGEQYF.

This chain links TRBV9 with TRBJ2-7, with a possible D match to TRBD2 (6 bases). The CDR3 contains 15 residues. Trimming stripped 0 bases from V and 3 bases from J, with 13 bases between. Germline CDR1 is SGDLS and CDR2 is YYNGEE. The CDR3 DNA follows: TGTGCCAGCAGCGTAGGGCCGGAGGGATTCTACGAGCAGTACTTC. This sequence encodes CASSVGPEGFYEQYF.

The V call is TRBV4-1, the J call TRBJ2-1, with D possibly matching TRBD2 (5 bases). Trimming took off 4 bases at V and 0 bases at J, with 16 bases between the two ends. The CDR3 covers 17 residues. Germline V gives CDR1 MGHRA, CDR2 YSYEKL. Here the CDR3 reads CASSPSKGAASYNEQFF. In DNA, the CDR3 is TGCGCCAGCAGCCCTTCAAAGGGAGCCGCCTCCTACAATGAGCAGTTCTTC.

The rearrangement joins TRBV6-5 to TRBJ2-5; no definite D call. Germline V gene sequence: CDR1 MNHEY, CDR2 SVGAGI. Trimming took 7 bases from V and 2 from J, leaving 8 bases between them. This CDR3 comprises 12 residues. The DNA for the CDR3 is TGTGCCAGCAAATTTAGACAAGAGACCCAGTACTTC. Residues: CASKFRQETQYF.

The table lists this clone with a count of one. The V and J genes are TRBV10-2 and TRBJ1-1, with D maybe TRBD1 (5 bases). The CDR3 runs to 17 residues. Trimming shortened V by 0 bases and J by 3 bases, and 17 bases separated the two germline ends. Germline CDR1 and CDR2: WSHSY and SAAADI. CDR3 in DNA: TGCGCCAGCAGTGAGTCGGGAGGTCCTGGGGCGGACACTGAAGCTTTCTTT. Translated: CASSESGGPGADTEAFF.

V is TRBV12-3 or TRBV12-4 and J is TRBJ1-2; D call uncertain. V lost 3 bases to trimming and J lost 8 bases, with 13 bases between them. CDR3 length: 13 amino acids. CDR3 nucleotides: TGTGCCAGCAGTTTCGGGCGGTCTGGGGGCTACACCTTC. It translates to CASSFGRSGGYTF.

The V gene is TRBV5-1, the J gene TRBJ2-7; 8 bases line up with TRBD1. Germline V gives CDR1 SGHRS, CDR2 YFSETQ. The CDR3 contains 14 residues. Trimming removed 1 base from V and 1 base from J; junction bases left unmatched: 1. The CDR3 DNA reads as TGCGCCAGCAGCTTGCGGACAGGGTCCTACGAGCAGTACTTC. Amino acids: CASSLRTGSYEQYF.